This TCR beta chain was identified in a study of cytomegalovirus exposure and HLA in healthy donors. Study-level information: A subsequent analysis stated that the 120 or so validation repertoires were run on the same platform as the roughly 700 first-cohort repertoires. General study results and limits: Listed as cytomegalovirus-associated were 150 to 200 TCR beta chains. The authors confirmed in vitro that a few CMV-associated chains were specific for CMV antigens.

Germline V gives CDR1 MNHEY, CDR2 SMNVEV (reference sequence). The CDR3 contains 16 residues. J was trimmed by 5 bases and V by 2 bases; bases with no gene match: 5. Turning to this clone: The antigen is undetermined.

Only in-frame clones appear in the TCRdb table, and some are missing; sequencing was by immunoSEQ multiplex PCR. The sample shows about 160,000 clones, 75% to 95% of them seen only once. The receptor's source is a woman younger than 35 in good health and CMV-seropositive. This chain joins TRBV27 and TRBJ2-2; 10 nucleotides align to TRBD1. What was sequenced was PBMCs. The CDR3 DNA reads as TGTGCCAGCAGTTTAAGGACAGGGGGAAGGACCGGGGAGCTGTTTTTT. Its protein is CASSLRTGGRTGELFF.